The source of this TCR beta chain is a study of persistence of HIV-infected CD4 T cells (dated by TCRdb to 2020 to 2021). As for the study more broadly: CMV- and HIV-1 Gag-responding CD4+ T cells were isolated from ART-treated individuals so that antigen-driven clonal expansion of HIV-1-infected cells could be examined. The median time the participants had spent on suppressive ART was less than 9 years. Apart from a couple of participants who underwent leukapheresis at a single time point, peripheral blood samples of up to roughly 180 mL were collected from participants at multiple time points. The clonality of all cells in each sorted population was measured by TCRbeta sequencing, and the clonality of infected cells was measured by proviral sequencing. In the cross-participant TCR cluster analysis, roughly 8 participants were included for CMV and about 7 participants were included for Gag.

The research as a whole found: Within the same sorted populations, how oligoclonal the TCRs were correlated with how oligoclonal the proviruses were. Few individuals were included in the study, and only a limited range of antigens was tested. Degenerate expanded CDR3beta sequences were enriched in antigen-responding cells, suggesting convergent selection of CD4+ responses to CMV and Gag. Because the TCR analyses were done in bulk, restricting them to just the rare CMV-responding cells that actually carried HIV-1 proviruses was not possible. TCRbeta richness in CMV- and Gag-responding cells was significantly lower than in anti-CD3/anti-CD28-responding cells; CMV-responding cells had higher oligoclonality than CD3/CD28-stimulated and Gag-responding cells.

Taken with the paper, the label for treatment or condition translates to: suppressive antiretroviral therapy. Cells were stimulated with lysates of CMV-infected fibroblasts at 9 to 10 ug/mL. Memory populations depleted of antigen-responding cells were obtained by sorting nonresponding CD40L-negative CD69-negative CD45RO-high memory CD4+ T cells. Participants were HIV-1-infected adults who started suppressive ART during chronic infection. Participants had undetectable plasma HIV-1 RNA below 50 copies/mL for at least 4 years. To be included, a participant needed positive CMV serology and a CD4+ T cell count above 400 cells/uL. Before stimulation, PBMCs were isolated using density centrifugation and then depleted of CD8+ T cells. For under 20 hours, the CD8-depleted PBMCs were stimulated with anti-CD28/CD49d costimulation, a CD40-blocking antibody, and enfuvirtide to prevent new infections. Cell sorting was performed on a Beckman Coulter MoFlo Legacy or XDP sorter, and dead cells were excluded with propidium iodide. Genomic DNA was extracted using the QIAamp DNA Mini Kit for samples with more than one million cells and using the Quick-DNA Microprep Kit for all other samples.

In regard to this clone: Its antigen is currently not known. No base-level quality is on record; no much larger clone is a single base apart.

The immunoSEQ hsTCRB assay version 4, run in survey mode, was used to sequence TCRbeta repertoires from genomic DNA. For TCRbeta sequencing, genomic DNA was diluted to around 11 ng/uL, with up to 1 ug used per sample. The source study handled its data this way. TCRbeta data analysis was done in ImmunoSeq Analyzer 3.0, and diversity was calculated on productive nucleotide rearrangements. Using the Immunarch R package, lower-bound TCR diversity was estimated with the improved Chao index and clonality was estimated with the Gini coefficient. When different nucleotide rearrangements encoded the same CDR3beta amino acid sequence, each rearrangement was treated as a distinct clonotype. Differential abundance analysis identified TCRbeta sequences significantly enriched in antigen-responding cells relative to anti-CD3/anti-CD28-activated cells. Using predicted peptide-MHC specificity as the basis, GLIPH2 grouped TCRs into clusters, both for each participant individually and for the merged data sets that combined participants. This immuneACCESS table, as held by TCRdb, lists in-frame sequences with V and J called but not all clones. Of the missing ones, under half trace to an unresolved V gene in checked studies; the others have no known cause. V and J calls and clone size are those listed in that table; D and trimming were worked out from the DNA. Recorded for this sample are more than 35,000 clones; 80% of them occurred a single time. In total, the top ten clones hold around 1.5% of the sample.

From cysteine to phenylalanine, the CDR3 is 16 amino acids long. Only the CDR3 DNA is retained, 48 bases long and in frame from the first base. The germline V gene (reference sequence) yields WNHNN for CDR1 and SYGVQD for CDR2. The V and J ends are trimmed by 0 bases and 5 bases, leaving 15 bases between them. The V and J genes are TRBV10-1 and TRBJ2-3, with a tentative D gene TRBD2 over 6 matching bases. This sequence originates from an adult man with HIV who was CMV-seropositive. Here the sequenced sample was CD4+ T cells sorted from PBMCs after approximately 19-hour stimulation, taken from a patient who received antiretroviral therapy. This specimen's cell subset or site label, per the study, means: CD40L-CD69- CD45RO-high memory CD4 T cells not responding to CMV lysate. The nucleotides are TGCGCCAGCAGTGAGTCGGTCAGCGGGTCGGGAGATACGCAGTATTTT. Translated, it gives CASSESVSGSGDTQYF.